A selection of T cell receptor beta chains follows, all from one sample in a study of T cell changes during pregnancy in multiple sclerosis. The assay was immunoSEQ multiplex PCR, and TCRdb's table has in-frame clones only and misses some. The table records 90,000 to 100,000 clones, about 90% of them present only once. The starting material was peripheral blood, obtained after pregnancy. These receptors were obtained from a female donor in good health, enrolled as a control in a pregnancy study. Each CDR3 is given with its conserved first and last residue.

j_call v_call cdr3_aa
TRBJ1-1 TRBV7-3 CASSLTATRVGNTEAFF
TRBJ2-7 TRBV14 CASSQNHGTGGHGQYF
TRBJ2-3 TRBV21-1 CARWGGTDSTDTQYF
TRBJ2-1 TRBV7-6 CASSLESRSEQFF
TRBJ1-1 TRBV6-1 CASTTHRGGSAEAFF
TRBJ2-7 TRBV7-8 CASSLARDRGYEQYF
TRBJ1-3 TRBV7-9 CASSDIRDRDSGNTIYF
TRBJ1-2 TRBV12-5 CASGLAIRGPASDYGYTF
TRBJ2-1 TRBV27 CASSRFIIGTSGRFCSYNEQFF
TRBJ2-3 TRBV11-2 CASSLVGGGGTDTQYF
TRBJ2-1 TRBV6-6 CASSRDRGGNEQFF
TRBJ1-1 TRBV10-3 CAISESGANTEAFF
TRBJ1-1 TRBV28 CASSRQVNTEAFF
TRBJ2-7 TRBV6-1 CASSFTLPLPYEQYF
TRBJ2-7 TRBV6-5 CASSYGDRASSYEQYF
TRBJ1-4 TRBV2 CASKTATNEKLFF
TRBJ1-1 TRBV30 CAQGGTEAFF
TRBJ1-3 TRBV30 CAWNIQGADTIYF
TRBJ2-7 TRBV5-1 CASRNNLATIYEQYF